This T cell receptor beta chain was captured by sequencing in a study of CD8+CD57+ T cells in acquired aplastic anemia. Study-level background: CD4+ and CD8+ cells, once sorted, gave DNA averaging roughly 3 ug.

TCR beta VDJ and CDR3 profiling used genomic DNA as template. In TCRdb, the reads were re-called with MiXCR into one record per CDR3 protein. The sample lists hundreds of thousands of distinct CDR3 sequences, 60% to 80% seen once, with more than 3.5% in the top ten. Study observations and caveats: Patients versus controls showed no significant CD8+ Simpson's diversity difference.

Turning to this clonotype: As yet, its antigen is unknown.

Germline V gene data show CDR1 as SGHRS and CDR2 as YFSETQ. The V and J ends lost 4 bases and 5 bases, in that order; junction bases with no gene match: 9. The CDR3 sequence is 15 residues long. This receptor was obtained from a human donor in good health, serving as a control. The sequenced sample consisted of sorted CD4+, CD8+, or CD8+CD57+ T cells (not recorded which) from PBMCs. The chain couples TRBV5-1 to TRBJ1-1; TRBD1 matches 9 bases. CDR3 in amino acids: CASSRIGDRETEAFF. The CDR3 nucleotides read TGCGCCAGCAGCCGGATAGGGGACAGGGAAACTGAAGCTTTCTTT.